This T cell receptor (beta chain) was documented in a study of PD-L1 blockade in urothelial cancer. Assay: immunoSEQ multiplex PCR; the TCRdb copy retains only in-frame clones and omits some. The sample lists roughly 130,000 clones; approximately 84% were seen once. Germline values: CDR1 KGHSH, CDR2 LQKENI. V gave up 0 bases and J gave up 9 bases, with 9 bases separating them. The CDR3 consists of 14 residues. Documented time point: pretreatment peripheral blood. Patients each gave 1 to 8 samples, pretreatment and on-treatment. Sample: PBMCs, taken around atezolizumab (anti-PD-L1) treatment. This clonotype was obtained from a man aged 45-65 years with urothelial cancer. The V and J genes are TRBV18 and TRBJ1-6; possibly TRBD1 for D (5 bases). CDR3 coding DNA: TGTGCCAGCTCACCACCACAAGGGGCTTCACCCCTCCACTTT. Amino acid sequence: CASSPPQGASPLHF. Filled out from reference TRBV18 and TRBJ1-6, the complete variable domain reads NAGVMQNPRHLVRRRGQEARLRCSPMKGHSHVYWYRQLPEEGLKFMVYLQKENIIDESGMPKERFSAEFPKEGPSILRIQQVVRGDSAAYFCASSPPQGASPLHFGNGTRLTVT.